Below, one T cell receptor (beta chain) is given with its context. CD4+ cells yielded CD45RA+ naive and CD45RA-negative memory subsets. This entry comes from a study of shared clonotypes between healthy human individuals. Study-wide background: CD4 naive and memory got three plates each, CD8 naive two, CD8 memory one.

Here immunoSEQ multiplex PCR was the method, and the copy in TCRdb shows in-frame clones only, minus some. Altogether 1,100,000 or so clones are present, approximately 80% being singletons, with the ten largest covering 0.4% to 0.55%. This CDR3 contains 13 residues. The ends were cut back, 3 bases at V and 5 bases at J, with 10 bases in the middle. Germline CDR1 is SNHLY and CDR2 is FYNNEI. The sequencing sample was made of memory CD4+ T cells from PBMCs. Subset here: CD45RA-negative fraction. The receptor was isolated from a man younger than 35 in good health. Some clones in this sample may be carry-over from other donors' samples. The V and J genes are TRBV2 and TRBJ2-5; D is undetermined. The CDR3 loop is CASSDTDGETQYF. Written as DNA, the CDR3 is TGTGCCAGCAGTGACACCGACGGGGAGACCCAGTACTTC.